This T cell receptor (beta chain) was documented in a study of early T cells in non-severe SARS-CoV-2 infection. Via MiXCR, TCRdb re-called the 5' RACE reads, giving one row per CDR3 protein. Among around 26,000 distinct CDR3 sequences listed, around 4.6% were seen once. Ten or more counts support this clonotype. The clonotype was recovered from an adult who was a healthcare worker with PCR-confirmed SARS-CoV-2 infection or an uninfected control (not recorded which). The sample was whole blood.

CDR3 loop: CSVGSSYGANVLTF. DNA of the CDR3: TGCAGCGTTGGGTCGAGCTACGGGGCCAACGTCCTGACTTTC. The V and J genes are TRBV29-1 and TRBJ2-6; no firm D call. V was clipped by 4 bases and J by 4 bases, with 11 bases between them. CDR1 is SQVTM, CDR2 ANQGSEA, per germline. This CDR3 is built from 14 residues.